Listed below are T cell receptor beta chains from one sample, sequenced in a study of metastatic and nonmetastatic thyroid tumors. MiXCR re-clonotyped the PCR reads for TCRdb. The top ten clones hold 20% to 25% of a sample with about 40,000 clones, roughly 11% of them seen once. The sequencing sample was made of blood. The receptor source for this set is a female donor with papillary thyroid cancer or a benign thyroid nodule (not recorded which). Some clones in this sample may be carry-over from other donors' samples. CDR3s include the opening cysteine and the closing phenylalanine or tryptophan. A D gene is named only where the DNA matches it firmly. A clone size is listed for some rows: how often the clone was seen (once, few, many), or a class if it is expanded.

D: NA
V: TRBV11-2
size: many
J: TRBJ2-2
DNA: TGTGCCATCAGGGGGGACTCCTTAGAGGGAAGCACCGGGGAGCTGTTTTTT
CDR3: CAIRGDSLEGSTGELFF

D: TRBD1
V: TRBV11-1
size: many
J: TRBJ1-3
DNA: TGTGCCAGCAGCTCCCGCTTCCAGACAGGGGGAAACACCATATATTTT
CDR3: CASSSRFQTGGNTIYF

D: NA
V: TRBV28
size: many
J: TRBJ2-7
DNA: TGTGCCAGCAGTTTTGGGGGTTCCTACGAGCAGTACTTC
CDR3: CASSFGGSYEQYF

D: NA
V: TRBV4-2
size: many
J: TRBJ1-4
DNA: TGTGCCAGCAGCCAAGATTTTCGTGAAAAACTGTTTTTT
CDR3: CASSQDFREKLFF

D: NA
V: TRBV7-2
size: many
J: TRBJ1-1
DNA: TGTGCCAGCAGCTTCACTACAACTGAAGCTTTCTTT
CDR3: CASSFTTTEAFF

D: NA
V: TRBV5-1
size: many
J: TRBJ2-1
DNA: TGCGCCAGCAGCTCCAACAGGGCCGGAGTTTGGAATGAGCAGTTCTTC
CDR3: CASSSNRAGVWNEQFF

D: TRBD1
V: TRBV5-1
size: NA
J: TRBJ1-6
DNA: TGCGCCAGCAGCGTGACAGGGGAGAATTCACCACTCCACTTT
CDR3: CASSVTGENSPLHF

D: NA
V: TRBV5-1
size: NA
J: TRBJ1-1
DNA: TGCGCCAGCAGCATTGGACGGACCTCAGGGTCGGAAGCTTTCTTT
CDR3: CASSIGRTSGSEAFF

D: NA
V: TRBV5-4
size: many
J: TRBJ2-1
DNA: TGTGCCAGCAGCCCTCTTCCCAATGAGCAGTTCTTC
CDR3: CASSPLPNEQFF

D: NA
V: TRBV29-1
size: many
J: TRBJ2-7
DNA: TGCAGCGTTGAGTTTGGGGGTGGGGACGAGCAGTACTTC
CDR3: CSVEFGGGDEQYF

D: NA
V: TRBV5-5
size: many
J: TRBJ1-4
DNA: TGTGCCAGCAGCTTCCTAACTAATGAAAAACTGTTTTTT
CDR3: CASSFLTNEKLFF

D: NA
V: TRBV7-6
size: many
J: TRBJ1-4
DNA: TGTGCCAGCAGCCCGTGGGGGGCTGGAGAAAAACTGTTTTTT
CDR3: CASSPWGAGEKLFF

D: TRBD2
V: TRBV12-3/TRBV12-4
size: many
J: TRBJ2-1
DNA: TGTGCCAGCAGTACCCAACTAGCGGGAGACGAGTTCTTC
CDR3: CASSTQLAGDEFF

D: TRBD1
V: TRBV5-8
size: many
J: TRBJ2-6
DNA: TGTGCCAGCAGCTTAGCCGGGACAGGCCTTCTCTCTGGGGCCAACGTCCTGACTTTC
CDR3: CASSLAGTGLLSGANVLTF

D: NA
V: TRBV7-3
size: many
J: TRBJ2-5
DNA: TGTGCCAGCAGCCCGCAACCTGAAGAGACCCAGTACTTC
CDR3: CASSPQPEETQYF

D: NA
V: TRBV12-3/TRBV12-4
size: NA
J: TRBJ2-1
DNA: TGTGCCAGCAGTTTGGGAAGCGTGAGGGCTAGGAATGAGCAGTTCTTC
CDR3: CASSLGSVRARNEQFF